The entry that follows covers one T cell receptor beta chain sequence. These data are taken from a study of T cell responses to AZD1222 COVID-19 vaccine. With 0 bases clipped from V and 10 bases from J, the junction kept 6 bases outside the gene matches. The CDR3 runs to 15 residues. CDR1 is LNHNV, CDR2 YYDKDF, per germline (reference sequence). Generated by immunoSEQ multiplex PCR, the TCRdb table keeps only in-frame clones and is missing some. This sample has 75,000 to 90,000 clones, with 70% to 90% found just once. The sequencing used peripheral blood, collected on day 0 of AZD1222 vaccination. The sequence was obtained from an adult in good health. The chain combines TRBV15 with TRBJ1-6; 7 bases align to TRBD1. The CDR3 region is CATSREAGGYSPLHF. CDR3 nucleotides: TGTGCCACCAGCAGAGAAGCAGGGGGATACTCACCCCTCCACTTT.